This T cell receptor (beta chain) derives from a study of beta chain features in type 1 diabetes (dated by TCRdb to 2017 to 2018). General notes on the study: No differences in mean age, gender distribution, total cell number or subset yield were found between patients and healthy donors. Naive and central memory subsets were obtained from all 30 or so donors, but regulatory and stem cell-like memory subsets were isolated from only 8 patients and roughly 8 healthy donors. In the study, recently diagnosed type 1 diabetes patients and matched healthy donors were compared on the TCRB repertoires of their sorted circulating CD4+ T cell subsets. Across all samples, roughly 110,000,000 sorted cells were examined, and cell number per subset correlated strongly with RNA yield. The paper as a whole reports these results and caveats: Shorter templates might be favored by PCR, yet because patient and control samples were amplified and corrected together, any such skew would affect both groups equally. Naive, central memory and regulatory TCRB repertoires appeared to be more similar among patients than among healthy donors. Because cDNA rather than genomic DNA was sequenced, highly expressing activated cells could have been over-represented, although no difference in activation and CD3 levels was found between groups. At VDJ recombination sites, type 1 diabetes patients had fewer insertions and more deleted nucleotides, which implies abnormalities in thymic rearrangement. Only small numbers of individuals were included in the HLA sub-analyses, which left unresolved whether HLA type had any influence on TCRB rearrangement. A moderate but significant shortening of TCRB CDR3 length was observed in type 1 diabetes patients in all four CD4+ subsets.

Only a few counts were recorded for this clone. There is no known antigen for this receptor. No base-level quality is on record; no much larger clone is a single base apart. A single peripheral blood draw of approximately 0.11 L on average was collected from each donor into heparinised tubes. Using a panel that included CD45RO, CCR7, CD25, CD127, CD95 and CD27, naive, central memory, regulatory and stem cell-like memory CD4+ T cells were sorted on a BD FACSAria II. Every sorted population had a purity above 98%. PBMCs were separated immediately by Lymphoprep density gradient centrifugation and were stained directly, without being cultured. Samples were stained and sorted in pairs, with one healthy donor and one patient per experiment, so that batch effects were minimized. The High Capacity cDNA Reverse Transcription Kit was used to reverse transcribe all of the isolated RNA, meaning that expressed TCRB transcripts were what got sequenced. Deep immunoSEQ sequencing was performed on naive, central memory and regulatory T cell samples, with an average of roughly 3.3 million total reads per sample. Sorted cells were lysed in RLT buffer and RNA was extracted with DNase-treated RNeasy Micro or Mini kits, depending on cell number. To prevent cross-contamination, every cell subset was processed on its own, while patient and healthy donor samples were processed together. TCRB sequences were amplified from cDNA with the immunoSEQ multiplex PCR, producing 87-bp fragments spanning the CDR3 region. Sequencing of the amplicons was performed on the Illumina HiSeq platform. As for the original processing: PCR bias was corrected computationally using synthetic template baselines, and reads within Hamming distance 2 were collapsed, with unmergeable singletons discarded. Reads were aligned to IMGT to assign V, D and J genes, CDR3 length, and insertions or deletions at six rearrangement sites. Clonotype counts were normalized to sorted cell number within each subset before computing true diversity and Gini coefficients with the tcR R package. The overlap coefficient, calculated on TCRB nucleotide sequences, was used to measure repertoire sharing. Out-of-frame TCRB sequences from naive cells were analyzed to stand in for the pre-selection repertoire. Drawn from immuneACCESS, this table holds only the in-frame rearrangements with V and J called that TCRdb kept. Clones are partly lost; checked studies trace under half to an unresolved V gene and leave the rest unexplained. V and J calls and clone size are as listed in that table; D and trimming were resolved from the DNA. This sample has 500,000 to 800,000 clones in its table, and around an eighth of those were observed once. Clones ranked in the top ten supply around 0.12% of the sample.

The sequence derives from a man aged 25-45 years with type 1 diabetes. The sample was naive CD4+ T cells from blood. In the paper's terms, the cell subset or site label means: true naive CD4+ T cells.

For the CDR3, the sequence is CASSLTGAGANYGYTF. The nucleotides read TGTGCCAGCAGTTTGACAGGGGCTGGGGCTAACTATGGCTACACCTTC. Recombination joined TRBV27 with TRBJ1-2; 8 of the junction bases match TRBD1. The CDR3, cysteine through phenylalanine, is 16 amino acids long. Only the CDR3 region is kept as DNA, spanning 48 bases read in frame from base 1. From V the trimming removes 3 bases and from J it removes 0 bases, while the gene matches leave 6 bases of the junction unaccounted for. In the germline V gene (reference sequence), CDR1 corresponds to MNHEY and CDR2 to SMNVEV.